This T cell receptor beta chain was sequenced during a study of CD8+ T cells in alopecia areata. Study as a whole: Treated patients were given oral tofacitinib, which was dosed at 5 to 10 mg twice daily.

Following RNA extraction, reverse transcription yielded cDNA that acted as the sequencing template. Here immunoSEQ multiplex PCR was the method, and the copy in TCRdb shows in-frame clones only, minus some. This table has 200,000 to 250,000 clones, around three fifths appearing once. Indicated treatment: oral pan-JAK inhibitor, 5-10 mg twice daily. Cell sorting was applied to PBMCs, and CD4+ and CD8+ T cells were collected. Remarks on this clone: What it binds is not known. The same CDR3 also results from other DNA sequences found in this sample.

Study results and limitations: Although TCR sharing was seen in mice, sharing across patients was less clear, possibly for HLA-related reasons.

The source was CD4+ T cells sorted from blood, collected at week 4, from a patient treated with tofacitinib. The TCR originated in a human donor with alopecia areata.

This CDR3 is CSAGTMNTEAFF. In nucleotides, the CDR3 is TGCAGCGCCGGGACCATGAACACTGAAGCTTTCTTT. The rearrangement links TRBV29-1 to TRBJ1-1; D may be TRBD1 (5 bases). V was trimmed by 7 bases and J by 0 bases, leaving 9 bases between them. The CDR3 has 12 amino acids. Germline CDR1 is SQVTM and CDR2 is ANQGSEA.